This T cell receptor beta chain was identified in a study of control samples from healthy donors and cancer patients. Measured with immunoSEQ multiplex PCR; TCRdb has only the in-frame clones, and not every one. The sample lists around 150,000 clones, about 86% occurring once. The sample consisted of blood. The receptor was isolated from a man between 18 and 35 years old in good health.

Here the CDR3 reads CASLGQAYNSPLHF. CDR3 DNA sequence: TGTGCCAGTTTGGGGCAGGCCTATAATTCACCCCTCCACTTT. The V gene is TRBV28, the J gene TRBJ1-6; weak D call: TRBD1 (5 bases). V dropped 9 bases and J dropped 2 bases, with 11 bases sitting between them. CDR1 MDHEN and CDR2 SYDVKM come from the germline V gene. The CDR3 spans 14 residues.